This entry lists 6 T cell receptor beta chains sequenced from one sample in a study of neoadjuvant anti-PD-1 for oral cavity cancer. TCRdb keeps only in-frame clones here, not all; method: immunoSEQ multiplex PCR. This sample has about 23,000 clones, with 25% to 35% found just once. Time point here: after neoadjuvant nivolumab, at surgical resection. This sample comprised tumor tissue, obtained after nivolumab (anti-PD-1) treatment. The receptors derive from a person aged 35-79 years with oral cavity squamous cell carcinoma.

The chain carries TRBV11-1 and TRBJ1-1; D remains ambiguous. The CDR3 is made up of 15 amino acids. Trimming took off 5 bases at V and 1 base at J, with 14 bases between the two ends. The V gene's germline CDR1 is SGHAT and CDR2 FQDESV (reference sequence). CDR3 loop: CASSMRLNKNTEAFF. Here the CDR3 DNA reads TGTGCCAGCAGCATGAGACTGAACAAGAACACTGAAGCTTTCTTT.

This sequence joins TRBV2 and TRBJ2-2; D is perhaps TRBD1 (6 bases). The CDR3 loop spans 15 amino acids. CDR1 is SNHLY and CDR2 is FYNNEI in the germline V gene. V was shortened by 7 bases and J by 4 bases, with 16 bases between the two germline ends. CDR3 loop: CASTVQGPTTGELFF. In DNA form, the CDR3 reads TGTGCCAGCACCGTTCAGGGGCCCACCACCGGGGAGCTGTTTTTT.

The chain is built from TRBV2 and TRBJ2-1, with 7 bases identical to TRBD1. V lost 7 bases and J lost 6; bases outside the gene matches: 6. The CDR3 loop spans 13 amino acids. CDR1 is SNHLY and CDR2 is FYNNEI in the germline V gene. CDR3 sequence (DNA): TGTGCCAGCAACAGACAGGGCGGCAATGAGCAGTTCTTC. This codes for CASNRQGGNEQFF.

This clone turned up a few times. J is TRBJ1-1 and V is TRBV6-5; the D is unclear. CDR1 and CDR2 from the germline V gene are MNHEY and SVGAGI. Trimming removed 6 bases from V and 1 base from J, with 9 bases in between. The length of the CDR3 is 13 residues. CDR3 DNA: TGTGCCAGCAGGCTAAACTGGAACACTGAAGCTTTCTTT. As protein: CASRLNWNTEAFF.

This clone was observed a handful of times. The chain carries TRBV4-1 and TRBJ2-5, with D hard to call. CDR3 length: 11 amino acids. The germline gives CDR1 MGHRA, CDR2 YSYEKL. Trimming pared 2 bases from V and 4 bases from J, leaving 2 bases between. CDR3 residues: CASSQRETQYF. CDR3 coding DNA: TGCGCCAGCAGCCAAAGAGAGACCCAGTACTTC.

The chain uses TRBV18 and TRBJ1-1, with no clear D. The CDR3 contains 15 residues. The germline V gene encodes CDR1 KGHSH and CDR2 LQKENI. V lost 4 bases to trimming and J lost 0 bases, with 12 bases between them. CDR3 in DNA: TGTGCCAGCTCACTCCGGAGTAACGTGAACACTGAAGCTTTCTTT. It encodes CASSLRSNVNTEAFF.